This T cell receptor beta chain derives from a study of OX40 agonist ivuxolimab in advanced cancers. Notes on the research overall: Ivuxolimab was an agonistic, fully human IgG2 monoclonal antibody directed against OX40 (CD134), a costimulatory receptor. The paper describes the monotherapy dose-escalation part (N of about 52 patients) of the phase I trial of ivuxolimab. Of the roughly 54 dose-escalation patients, hepatocellular carcinoma was present in approximately 20, melanoma in approximately 15, renal cell carcinoma in 9 and head and neck cancer in 9. Intravenous ivuxolimab was administered to patients every 2 weeks at six dose levels: 0.01, 0.1, 0.3, 1.5, 3 and 10 mg/kg. Peripheral TCRbeta sequencing aimed to test whether ivuxolimab altered TCR sequence diversity and caused clonal T-cell expansion. Prior anti-PD-1, anti-PD-L1 or anti-CTLA-4 therapy was permitted, and 35% to 40% of dose-escalation patients had received checkpoint inhibitors. Partial responses occurred in three dose-escalation patients: two with cutaneous melanoma and one with hepatocellular carcinoma. In the dose-escalation cohort, 82.7% of patients were male, and the mean age was around 60 years, with a range of 23 to 79.

Patients with a history of autoimmune disease or receiving systemic immunosuppression were excluded from the trial. Peripheral blood for TCR sequencing was collected from all dose cohorts at baseline, on cycle 4 day 1, and on cycle 7 day 1. The samples were drawn from a first-in-human, open-label, multicenter phase I dose-escalation trial of ivuxolimab. Adults with locally advanced or metastatic head and neck squamous cell, hepatocellular, melanoma or renal cell carcinoma were enrolled in the trial. Before TCR sequencing, CD4+ T cells and CD8+ T cells from peripheral blood were sorted into separate populations. CDR1 MNHNS and CDR2 SASEGT are derived from the germline V gene. Inclusive of the bounding cysteine and phenylalanine, the CDR3 is 12 residues long. Only the CDR3 DNA stays, 36 bases, in frame from base 1. V loses 7 bases of germline sequence and J loses 7 bases, and the interval between the two ends is 10 bases.

Details on this clone: Its antigen target is currently unknown. Per-base qualities were not stored, and no clone one base away is much larger.

Genomic DNA was isolated from the sorted cells so that the TCRbeta CDR3 region could be sequenced. The immunoSEQ Assay was used to sequence the TCRbeta CDR3 regions. TCRdb took over this immuneACCESS table, retaining in-frame rearrangements with V and J assigned. Such tables are incomplete; in checked studies, under half of the missing clones stem from an unresolved V gene, and the remainder is unexplained. The sample yields approximately 54,000 clones; roughly 86% were counted once. The ten most abundant clones make up around 3.5% of the sample. Broad study findings and their caveats: Partial responders in the 0.1-3.0 mg/kg groups had among the lowest normalized peripheral clonal expansion, especially among CD8+ T cells. At doses of 0.1 to 3.0 mg/kg, clonal expansion of both CD4+ and CD8+ T cells in blood was seen between baseline and week 6. Low levels of normalized T-cell clonal expansion were also seen in some patients who did not respond. On average, CD8+ T cells showed more expanded clones than CD4+ T cells after ivuxolimab. The antigen specificity of the peripheral T cells that underwent clonal expansion was not determined.

This material consisted of CD4+ or CD8+ T cells sorted from blood, taken in a trial of the OX40 agonist ivuxolimab. The V gene is TRBV6-1 and the J gene is TRBJ2-2; no D gene call is confident. This TCR was sampled from an adult with an advanced solid tumor such as melanoma, head and neck, liver or kidney cancer. The CDR3 here reads CASKWPVGELFF. In nucleotide form, the sequence is TGTGCCAGCAAATGGCCCGTCGGGGAGCTGTTTTTT.